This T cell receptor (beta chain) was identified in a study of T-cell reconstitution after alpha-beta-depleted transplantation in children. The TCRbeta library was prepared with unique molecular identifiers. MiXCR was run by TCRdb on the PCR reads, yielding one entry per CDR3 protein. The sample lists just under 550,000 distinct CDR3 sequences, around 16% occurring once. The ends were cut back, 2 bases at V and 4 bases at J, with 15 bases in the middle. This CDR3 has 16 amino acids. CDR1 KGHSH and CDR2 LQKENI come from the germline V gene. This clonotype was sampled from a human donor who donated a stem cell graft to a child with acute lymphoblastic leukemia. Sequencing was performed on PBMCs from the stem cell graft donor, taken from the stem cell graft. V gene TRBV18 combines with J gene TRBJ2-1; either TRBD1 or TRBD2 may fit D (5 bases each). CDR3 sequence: CASSPKGSGRYNEQFF. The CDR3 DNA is TGTGCCAGCTCACCAAAGGGGTCGGGAAGGTACAATGAGCAGTTCTTC.